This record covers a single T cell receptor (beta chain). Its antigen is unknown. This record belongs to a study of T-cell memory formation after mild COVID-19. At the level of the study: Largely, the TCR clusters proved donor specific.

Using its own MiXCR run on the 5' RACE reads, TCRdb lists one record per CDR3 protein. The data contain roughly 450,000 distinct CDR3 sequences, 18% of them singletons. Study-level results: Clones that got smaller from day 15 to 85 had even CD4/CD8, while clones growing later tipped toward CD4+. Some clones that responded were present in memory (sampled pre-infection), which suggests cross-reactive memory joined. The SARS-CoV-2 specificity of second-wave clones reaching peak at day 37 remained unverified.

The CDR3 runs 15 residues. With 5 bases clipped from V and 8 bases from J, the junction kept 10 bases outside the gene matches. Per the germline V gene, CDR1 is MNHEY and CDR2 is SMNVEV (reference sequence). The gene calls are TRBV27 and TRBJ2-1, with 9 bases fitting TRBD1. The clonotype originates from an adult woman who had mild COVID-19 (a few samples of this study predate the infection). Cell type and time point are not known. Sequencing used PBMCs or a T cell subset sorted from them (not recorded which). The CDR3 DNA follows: TGTGCCAGCAGTCTTAACAGGGGGCTAAGTGATGAGCAGTTCTTC. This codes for CASSLNRGLSDEQFF.